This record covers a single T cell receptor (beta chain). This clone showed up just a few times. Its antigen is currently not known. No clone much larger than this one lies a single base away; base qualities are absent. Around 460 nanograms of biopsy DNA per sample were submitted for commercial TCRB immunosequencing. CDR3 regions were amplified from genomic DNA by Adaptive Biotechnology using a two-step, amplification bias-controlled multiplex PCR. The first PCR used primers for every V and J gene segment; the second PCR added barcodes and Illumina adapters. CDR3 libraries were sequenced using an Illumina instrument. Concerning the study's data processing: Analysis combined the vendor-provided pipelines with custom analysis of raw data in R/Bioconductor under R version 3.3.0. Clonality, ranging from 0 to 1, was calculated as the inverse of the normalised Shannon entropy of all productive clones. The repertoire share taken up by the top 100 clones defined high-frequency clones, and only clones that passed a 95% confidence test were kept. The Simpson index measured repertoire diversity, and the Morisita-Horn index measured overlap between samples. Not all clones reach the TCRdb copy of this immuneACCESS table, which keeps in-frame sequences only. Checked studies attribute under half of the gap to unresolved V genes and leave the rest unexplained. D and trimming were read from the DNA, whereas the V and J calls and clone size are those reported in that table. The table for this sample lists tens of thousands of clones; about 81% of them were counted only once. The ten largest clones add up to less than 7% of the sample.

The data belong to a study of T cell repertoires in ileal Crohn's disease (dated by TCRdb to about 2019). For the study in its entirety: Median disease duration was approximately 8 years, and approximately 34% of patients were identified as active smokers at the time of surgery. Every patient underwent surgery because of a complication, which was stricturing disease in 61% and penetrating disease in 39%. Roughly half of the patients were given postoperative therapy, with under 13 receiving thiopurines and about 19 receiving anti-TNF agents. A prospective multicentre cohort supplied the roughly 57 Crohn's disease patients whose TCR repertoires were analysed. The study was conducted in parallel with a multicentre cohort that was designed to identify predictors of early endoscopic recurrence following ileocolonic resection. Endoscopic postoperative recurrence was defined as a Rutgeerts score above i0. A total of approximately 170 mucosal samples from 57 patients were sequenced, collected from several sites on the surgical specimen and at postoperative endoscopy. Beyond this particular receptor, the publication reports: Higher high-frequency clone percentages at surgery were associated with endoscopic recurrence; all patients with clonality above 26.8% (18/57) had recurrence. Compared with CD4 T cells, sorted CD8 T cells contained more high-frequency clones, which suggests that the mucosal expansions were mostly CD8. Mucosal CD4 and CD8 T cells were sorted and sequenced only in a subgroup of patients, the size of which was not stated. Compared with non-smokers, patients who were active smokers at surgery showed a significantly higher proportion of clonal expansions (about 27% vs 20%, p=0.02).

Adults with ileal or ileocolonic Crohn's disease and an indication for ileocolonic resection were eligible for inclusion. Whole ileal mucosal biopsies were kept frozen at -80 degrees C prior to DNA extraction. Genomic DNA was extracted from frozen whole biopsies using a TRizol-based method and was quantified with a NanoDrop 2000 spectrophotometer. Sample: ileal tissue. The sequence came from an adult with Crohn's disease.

CDR3 reads: CASSPPGLNTGELFF. The nucleotides read TGTGCCAGCAGCCCCCCGGGACTTAACACCGGGGAGCTGTTTTTT. The sequence links TRBV9 to TRBJ2-2; a tentative D match to TRBD2 spans 6 bases. The germline V gene provides CDR1 SGDLS and CDR2 YYNGEE. From its cysteine to its phenylalanine, the CDR3 spans 15 amino acids. The DNA shown is the 45-base CDR3, in frame from base 1. The junction shows trimming of 4 bases on V and 2 bases on J, plus 12 bases between the germline ends.